The rows below give T cell receptor beta chains drawn from one sample of a study of blood T cell repertoires in COVID-19. Sequencing was performed with immunoSEQ multiplex PCR; in TCRdb, only in-frame clones are kept and a portion is missing. This sample carries roughly 150,000 clones, around 88% of them seen once, and the ten largest clones take roughly 28%. The specimen sequenced was peripheral blood. The receptor set was obtained from a human donor in a cohort sampled during active COVID-19. Both conserved end residues are part of each CDR3.

J: TRBJ2-3
V: TRBV7-9
length: 16
CDR3: CASSLDGSGGTDTQYF

J: TRBJ2-4
V: TRBV5-5
length: 16
CDR3: CASSAAGGLAKNIQYF

J: TRBJ2-3
V: TRBV7-9
length: 15
CDR3: CASSRDRGLTDTQYF

J: TRBJ1-5
V: TRBV2
length: 13
CDR3: CASSESGFQPQHF

J: TRBJ2-1
V: TRBV15
length: 12
CDR3: CATGRQGGKQFF

J: TRBJ1-3
V: TRBV9
length: 16
CDR3: CASSPRQGISGNTIYF

J: TRBJ2-1
V: TRBV14
length: 15
CDR3: CASSFRSRSYNEQFF

J: TRBJ2-7
V: TRBV18
length: 15
CDR3: CASSPPTGYSYEQYF

J: TRBJ2-7
V: TRBV9
length: 15
CDR3: CASSVAGTGGHEQYF

J: TRBJ2-7
V: TRBV5-6
length: 13
CDR3: CASSLMSSYEQYF

J: TRBJ1-1
V: TRBV5-1
length: 16
CDR3: CASSSSRGQGRTEAFF

J: TRBJ1-2
V: TRBV4-1
length: 13
CDR3: CASSQDGSYGYTF

J: TRBJ2-5
V: TRBV24-1
length: 19
CDR3: CATSDRGPLSSGEKETQYF

J: TRBJ2-5
V: TRBV24-1
length: 15
CDR3: CATSDPTGNQETQYF

J: TRBJ1-2
V: TRBV6-5
length: 15
CDR3: CASSYSWDSNYGYTF

J: TRBJ1-5
V: TRBV11-3
length: 13
CDR3: CASSAEGRQPQHF

J: TRBJ1-6
V: TRBV11-2
length: 14
CDR3: CASSLGTGNSPLHF

J: TRBJ1-1
V: TRBV6-5
length: 15
CDR3: CASSYSRQGGTEAFF

J: TRBJ2-5
V: TRBV6-6
length: 16
CDR3: CASSYPDRGPWETQYF

J: TRBJ2-7
V: TRBV6-5
length: 13
CDR3: CASSYTIGYEQYF